The 3 T cell receptor beta chains presented below share a single source sample, sequenced in a study of PD-1 blockade in classical Hodgkin lymphoma. Time point described: newly diagnosed, previously untreated cHL patient sample. Using magnetic negative selection, the CD4+ T cells were separated out of thawed PBMCs. The method was immunoSEQ multiplex PCR; TCRdb's version includes in-frame clones alone and lacks a portion of them. The data contain about 25,000 clones, about 89% of them seen just once; the ten biggest clones take up approximately 0.53%. Material: CD4+ T cells from blood. These TCRs come from a human donor with classical Hodgkin lymphoma.

The chain has TRBV10-3 and TRBJ2-7; the D gene is possibly TRBD2 (6 bases). Trimming took 6 bases from V and 6 from J, leaving 18 bases between them. Germline values: CDR1 ENHRY, CDR2 SYGVKD. This CDR3 has 14 amino acids. The CDR3 coding sequence is TGTGCCATCAGGCAAGGCGGGGTGTCACCCGAGCAGTACTTC. This encodes CAIRQGGVSPEQYF.

This rearrangement joins TRBV9 to TRBJ1-1; no definite D call. Germline-derived CDR1 and CDR2 are SGDLS and YYNGEE. CDR3 size: 14 residues. V lost 2 bases and J lost 4, with 12 bases in between. This CDR3 reads CASSVGWGTTEAFF. In DNA form, the CDR3 reads TGTGCCAGCAGCGTTGGATGGGGAACCACTGAAGCTTTCTTT.

This chain uses TRBV7-2 with TRBJ1-1; D gene unclear. Germline assignment: CDR1 SGHTA and CDR2 FQGNSA. The V end was cut by 2 bases, the J end by 4 bases, with 8 bases between. There are 13 residues in the CDR3. The CDR3 reads CASSLMASTEAFF. The DNA for the CDR3 is TGTGCCAGCAGCTTAATGGCATCCACTGAAGCTTTCTTT.